The source of this T cell receptor (beta chain) is a study of cytomegalovirus exposure and HLA in healthy donors listed by TCRdb under 2017. Regarding the study in general: An earlier analysis of a few hundred of the donors reported 276 Gb of sequence data and 117 million unique TCR beta sequences obtained from around 180 million T cells. Among about 370 genotyped donors of the cohort, an average of around 220,000 unique TCR beta nucleotide sequences was sequenced per donor, of which roughly 17% were non-productive. The T cell repertoires of several hundred subjects were profiled by immunosequencing and related to cytomegalovirus serostatus. Donor age, sex, ethnicity and CMV serostatus were compiled alongside the repertoire data. HLA typing included class I and class II loci at four-digit resolution. Along with the approximately 650-subject first cohort, a separate validation cohort of over a hundred different subjects was used. A later genetic analysis took genome-wide SNP genotypes for about 55% of the 666 donors and used that subset as a discovery cohort. All discovery cohort repertoires had been generated on a single sequencing platform. Typing coverage differed by locus: A, B, C, DRB1 and DQB1 were typed in roughly 620-640 donors, DQA1 in 522, DPA1 in some 600, and DPB1 in 472. Because of strong linkage in the cohort, roughly 5 DR-DQ haplotypes were treated as single units for association and clustering. The study combined high-throughput TCR immunosequencing, statistical association of individual TCRs with disease status, and machine learning to predict cytomegalovirus infection status. The study was designed to test whether signatures of past pathogen exposure could be identified by cataloging public T cell receptors. Around 320 gigabases of sequencing data and roughly 90 million unique TCR sequences were included in an early release covering under 650 HLA-typed donors. The later analysis used no new phenotypic data to find candidate immune exposures, relying instead on TCR beta sequences and their occurrence across donors. To decide whether each TCR beta V gene segment behaved as functional or pseudogenic, an earlier analysis of fewer than 750 of the donors relied on high-throughput TCR beta sequencing. The genetic ancestry cluster associated with self-reported Caucasian donors included about four fifths of the approximately 410 genotyped donors. In a later analysis, previously published TCR beta repertoires from roughly 710 donors were re-analyzed and high-resolution HLA genotyping was added so that TCR occurrence patterns could be studied.

Preparation of the library involved the immunoSEQ multiplex PCR assay. For the multiplex PCR, a mixture combining 60 forward primers for TCR Vbeta segments and 13 reverse primers for TCR Jbeta segments was used. The CDR3 region of rearranged TCR beta genes was amplified from genomic DNA with a multiplex PCR assay. Amplified TCR beta libraries were sequenced as 87-base-pair reads on the Illumina HiSeq System. The study's processing was this. In a later analysis, tens of millions of unique TCR beta chains were counted across the 500 to 850 repertoires, and around 10 million of these chains were shared by at least two donors. A nearest-neighbor algorithm error-corrected the raw reads and collapsed the reads into unique sequences, merging closely related sequences to remove PCR and sequencing errors. Alignment of CDR3 sequences to IMGT reference sequences was used to assign V, D and J gene segments. For a sequence to be retained, a match of at least six nucleotides was required to both a V gene segment and a J gene segment. A rearrangement counted as productive if the CDR3 had no stop codons and remained in frame with V and J, and every other rearrangement counted as non-productive. Following IMGT convention, CDR3 was defined as the stretch from the second conserved V-encoded cysteine up to the conserved J-encoded phenylalanine. The earlier analysis of some 550 of the donors excluded any sequence lacking an unambiguous match to a single V gene segment. An earlier analysis of 550 to 650 of the donors classified V segments as functional when productive rearrangements were above 56.7% and as segregating when the standard deviation between donors was above 5%. To diagnose cytomegalovirus status from the catalog of TCR beta chain sequences, a statistical classification framework was built. In a later analysis, V and J genes were assigned by comparing TCR nucleotide sequences against IMGT/GENE-DB human TR gene sequences. A later analysis assigned CDR3 sequences and most-parsimonious VDJ recombination scenarios with the TCRdist pipeline. In a later analysis, each TCR beta chain was defined by its CDR3 amino acid sequence together with its V-gene family, and reads without a unique V-gene family were excluded. As a way to deal with suspected cross-contamination and a sequencing artifact, a later analysis dropped roughly 620 nucleotide sequences that were highly shared and had low generation probability. In a later analysis, a clonal expansion index for each public chain was calculated from normalized within-repertoire ranks of inferred template counts. Generation probabilities in a later analysis came from a VDJ recombination model fitted to out-of-frame rearrangements, and those results were checked against IGoR. In a later analysis, TCR-TCR, TCR-HLA and TCR-CMV co-occurrence was scored with hypergeometric tests, and a repertoire-size bias correction was applied to TCR pairs. In a later analysis, false discovery rates were estimated by permuting HLA or CMV assignments 20 times. In a later analysis, co-occurring TCRs were grouped using DBSCAN, with TCRdist sequence similarity added in when clustering inside HLA-allele-positive subsets. Repertoires with fewer than 30,000 or more than 120,000 public chains, plus five repertoires with anomalous nucleotide sharing, were excluded from co-occurrence clustering. Here the immuneACCESS table is served through TCRdb, limited to in-frame sequences with V and J called. Missing clones are a known gap in these copies; in checked studies unresolved V genes cover under half, and the rest lacks a known reason. That table is the source of V, J and clone size, and D and trimming were worked out from the DNA. This sample is represented by 160,000 or so clones; 81% of them were singletons. Of the sample, around 14% is held by the ten largest clones.

Reading from cysteine to phenylalanine, the CDR3 counts 14 amino acids. Only the CDR3 DNA stays, 42 bases, in frame from base 1. V is shortened by 3 bases, J by 5 bases, and the region joining them spans 14 bases. The germline V gene sets CDR1 to SGHTA and CDR2 to FQGNSA. Regarding this clone: Its antigen specificity is not known. It has no much larger one-base neighbor in the sample; base qualities were not kept.

The full study reports these points: Linkage disequilibrium might explain the correlated functional status among segregating V segments, but an unknown experimental factor could not be ruled out. Most TCR sequences were seen in very few donors, while some public TCRs were found in many individuals. According to a later analysis, TCR association rates differed among HLA loci, with DRB1 alleles showing the most associated TCRs and HLA-C alleles showing the fewest. The authors suggested that the approach could potentially be generalized to other disease states and immunological phenotypes. Assigning TCR associations to individual alleles was difficult when HLA alleles, especially DR and DQ, strongly co-occurred. Broadly in line with IMGT annotations, most TCR beta V segments showed up in productive rearrangements about 90% or about 30% of the time in an earlier analysis of approximately 640 of the donors. A later analysis associated about 18,000 TCR beta sequences with specific HLA alleles at a false discovery rate of 0.05. In a later analysis, HLA-associated TCR beta chains showed more clonal expansion and lower generation probabilities than non-associated chains that were equally common. The cohort was sequenced for TCR beta chains only, and without alpha or paired-chain data the features that could be detected were limited. Some IMGT-functional V segments, including TRBV6-2 and TRBV6-3, could not be told apart with the 87-base-pair reads, so those segments were excluded. Cytomegalovirus status was reported to be diagnosed by the classifier with high specificity and sensitivity in both the original and validation cohorts. Several of the top co-occurrence clusters appeared to be linked to parvovirus B19, influenza, CMV and Epstein-Barr virus, according to a later analysis. In vitro tests confirmed that a few of the cytomegalovirus-associated TCR beta chains recognize cytomegalovirus antigens. The sequencing pipeline was judged likely to have produced a cluster of highly shared sequence variants as a technical artifact. The only immune exposure information available for the cohort was CMV serostatus. Because some donors lacked HLA typing at each locus, the association tests relied only on the typed subset. A later analysis found that most CMV-associated TCR beta chains appeared HLA-restricted, with HLA associations seemingly driven largely by CMV exposure. Some 15 rarely observed V segments, including chromosome 9 orphons, were excluded from the earlier analysis of a few hundred of the donors because counts were too low. Sequencing depth was assumed to be roughly uniform across donors in the presence/absence analyses, though that assumption may not hold. V-gene and J-gene trimming of TCR beta chains was associated with a missense DCLRE1C variant in a later genetic analysis, and the association was replicated in an independent cohort. Compared with the roughly 710-donor mean, donors in an Asian-associated ancestry cluster had fewer N-insertions in productive TCRs, according to a later genetic analysis. A further reported finding was that TCR beta sequences accurately predicted the HLA-A and HLA-B alleles for most subjects in the first cohort. In the study, 150 to 200 TCR beta chains were listed as associated with cytomegalovirus.

In total, around 600 healthy bone marrow donors made up the cohort. Cohort members were all nominally healthy when sampled, although unrecorded immune exposures were likely present. The donor tested CMV seronegative and was one of the 352 seronegative cohort members. Each donor provided a peripheral blood sample, and peripheral blood mononuclear cells were used for TCR beta sequencing. The Qiagen DNeasy Blood Extraction Kit was used to extract genomic DNA from the blood cell samples. This sequence uses TRBV7-2 and TRBJ2-7; TRBD1 might be the D gene, on 6 matching bases. This TCR was sampled from a woman between 50 and 59 years old in good health and CMV-seronegative. The sequencing sample was made of PBMCs. The encoded CDR3 is CASSFGQPGDEQYF. The nucleotide sequence reads as follows: TGTGCCAGCAGCTTCGGACAGCCAGGGGACGAGCAGTACTTC. The CDR3 plus the reference TRBV7-2 and TRBJ2-7 genes for the other parts give the full variable domain: GAGVSQSPSNKVTEKGKDVELRCDPISGHTALYWYRQSLGQGLEFLIYFQGNSAPDKSGLPSDRFSAERTGGSVSTLTIQRTQQEDSAVYLCASSFGQPGDEQYFGPGTRLTVT.